One and the same sample provided the 24 T cell receptor beta chains below, sequenced in a study of cytomegalovirus exposure and HLA in healthy donors. The PCR ran on 60 Vbeta and 13 Jbeta primers. Repertoires were generated with immunoSEQ multiplex PCR, while TCRdb's copy carries only in-frame clones and drops some. The table includes approximately 160,000 clones, around four fifths detected once. Sequenced: PBMCs. All receptors come from a male donor in good health and CMV-seropositive.

The CDR3 region has the DNA TGTGCCCAGGGGAAGGGGGCTGGTGGCTACACCTTC. Translation gives CAQGKGAGGYTF. The rearrangement uses TRBV6-1 and TRBJ1-2; 7 bases match TRBD1. The CDR3 covers 12 residues. V shed 11 bases, J shed 7 bases, and the junction held 10 bases outside the gene matches. CDR1 is MNHNS and CDR2 is SASEGT in the germline V gene.

The V and J genes are TRBV7-6 and TRBJ2-7; 7 bases align to TRBD1. CDR1 and CDR2 from the germline V gene are SGHVS and FNYEAQ. The CDR3 has 17 residues. Trimming cost V 5 bases and J 3 bases; bases outside gene matches: 16. The CDR3 DNA follows: TGTGCCAGCAGCCCCTACCGCGGAAGGGGACAGAGCTACGAGCAGTACTTC. Protein product: CASSPYRGRGQSYEQYF.

The chain is built from TRBV2 and TRBJ2-1; D not certain. V lost 6 bases and J 3 bases, leaving 9 bases between the germline ends. The V gene's germline CDR1 is SNHLY and CDR2 FYNNEI. The CDR3 extends over 13 amino acids. The CDR3 DNA sequence: TGTGCCAGCAGCTGGGCAGGCTACAATGAGCAGTTCTTC. It yields the protein CASSWAGYNEQFF.

The chain joins TRBV27 to TRBJ2-1; D ambiguous. The CDR3 is 12 amino acids. Germline CDR1 MNHEY, CDR2 SMNVEV (reference sequence). Trimming removed 6 bases from V and 6 bases from J, with 9 bases in between. CDR3 DNA sequence: TGTGCCAGCAGCCCGACTCTCAATGAGCAGTTCTTC. Translating it yields CASSPTLNEQFF.

A few counts support this clone. The chain combines TRBV6-1 with TRBJ2-3; 10 nucleotides agree with TRBD2. CDR3 length: 15 residues. V lost 3 bases to trimming and J lost 4 bases; unmatched junction nucleotides: 4. Looked up from germline, CDR1 is MNHNS and CDR2 is SASEGT. The CDR3 loop is CASSEGTSAADTQYF. The CDR3 DNA reads as TGTGCCAGCAGTGAGGGGACTAGCGCCGCAGATACGCAGTATTTT.

The gene calls are TRBV7-6 and TRBJ2-6; a weak D match, TRBD2 (6 bases). Germline CDR1 reads SGHVS; CDR2 reads FNYEAQ. The CDR3 sequence is 17 residues long. The ends were cut back, 4 bases at V and 3 bases at J, with 16 bases in the middle. CDR3 region: CASSSPRSGVGANVLTF. For the CDR3, the DNA is TGTGCCAGCAGCTCTCCCCGGTCGGGGGTTGGGGCCAACGTCCTGACTTTC.

The chain recombines TRBV7-9 with TRBJ1-2, with 8 bases matching TRBD1. The CDR3 is 16 amino acids. The trim removed 4 bases at V and 3 bases at J, leaving 10 bases unmatched. CDR1 SEHNR and CDR2 FQNEAQ come from the germline V gene (reference sequence). The CDR3 DNA reads as TGTGCCAGCAGCTACACCTCTACGACAGGGGACTATGGCTACACCTTC. Its protein is CASSYTSTTGDYGYTF.

This sequence joins TRBV4-3 and TRBJ2-1; D not resolved. V lost 0 bases to trimming and J lost 9 bases, with 12 bases between them. CDR3 length equals 14 residues. CDR1 and CDR2 from the germline V gene are LGHNA and YSLEER. CDR3 sequence: CASSQDPLDFEQFF. Written as DNA, the CDR3 is TGCGCCAGCAGCCAAGATCCTCTAGATTTTGAGCAGTTCTTC.

This clone was picked up one time. This chain joins TRBV4-1 and TRBJ1-4, with 10 positions matching TRBD1. CDR1 is MGHRA and CDR2 is YSYEKL in the germline V gene. CDR3 length: 15 amino acids. The V gene end was trimmed by 2 bases and the J gene end by 10 bases; junction bases not matched to a gene: 7. The CDR3: CASSQPGQGGVKLFF. The DNA of the CDR3 is TGCGCCAGCAGCCAACCCGGACAGGGGGGGGTAAAACTGTTTTTT.

The J gene is TRBJ2-5, the V gene TRBV4-2; tentative D call: TRBD2 (5 bases). The CDR3 extends over 17 amino acids. Looked up from germline, CDR1 is LGHNA and CDR2 is YNFKEQ. Trimming shortened V by 0 bases and J by 1 base, and 15 bases separated the two germline ends. The CDR3 sequence is CASSQEKRGVVQETQYF. DNA of the CDR3: TGTGCCAGCAGCCAAGAAAAACGGGGTGTAGTCCAAGAGACCCAGTACTTC.

The genes are TRBV9 and TRBJ2-1; TRBD2 agrees at 7 bases. Germline CDR1 and CDR2: SGDLS and YYNGEE. The CDR3 consists of 15 residues. V lost 4 bases, J lost 7 bases, and 11 bases stayed unmatched. The CDR3 loop reads CASSREGTEVNEQFF. The CDR3, as DNA: TGTGCCAGCAGCAGGGAGGGGACCGAGGTAAATGAGCAGTTCTTC. Using reference TRBV9 and TRBJ2-1 for the parts outside the CDR3, the full variable domain is DSGVTQTPKHLITATGQRVTLRCSPRSGDLSVYWYQQSLDQGLQFLIQYYNGEERAKGNILERFSAQQFPDLHSELNLSSLELGDSALYFCASSREGTEVNEQFFGPGTRLTVL.

V gene TRBV5-1 combines with J gene TRBJ1-1; D unclear. The germline V gene has CDR1 SGHRS and CDR2 YFSETQ. Deletions cut 2 bases from V and 4 bases from J, with 9 bases between. This CDR3 is 13 amino acids long. Written as DNA, the CDR3 is TGCGCCAGCAGCTTAGAGGTGGGCACTGAAGCTTTCTTT. Its translation is CASSLEVGTEAFF.

CDR3 residues: CAWTSGGANEQFF. The CDR3 nucleotides read TGTGCCTGGACTAGCGGGGGGGCGAATGAGCAGTTCTTC. J is TRBJ2-1 and V is TRBV30, with TRBD2 matching 12 bases. CDR1 and CDR2 (germline): GTSNPN, SVGIG (reference sequence). With 4 bases clipped from V and 7 bases from J, the junction kept 2 bases outside the gene matches. The CDR3 contains 13 residues. Full variable domain (rest looked up from reference TRBV30 and TRBJ2-1): SQTIHQWPATLVQPVGSPLSLECTVEGTSNPNLYWYRQAAGRGLQLLFYSVGIGQISSEVPQNLSASRPQDRQFILSSKKLLLSDSGFYLCAWTSGGANEQFFGPGTRLTVL.

V usage is TRBV30 and J usage is TRBJ2-6, with no clear D. Germline V gives CDR1 GTSNPN, CDR2 SVGIG (reference sequence). V lost 2 bases, J lost 16 bases, and 9 bases lay in between. CDR3 length: 10 residues. This CDR3 is CAWSTEQLTF. CDR3 nucleotides: TGTGCCTGGAGTACGGAACAGCTGACTTTC.

The chain links TRBV27 to TRBJ1-5; D not certain. The length of the CDR3 is 14 residues. The V end lost 3 bases, the J end lost 6 bases, and 12 bases lay between the germline ends. Germline CDR1 MNHEY, CDR2 SMNVEV (reference sequence). DNA of the CDR3: TGTGCCAGCAGTTTTGAGGCGGAGGGTCAGCCCCAGCATTTT. Protein sequence: CASSFEAEGQPQHF.

This clone was seen more than once but under ten times. The rearrangement joins TRBV7-9 to TRBJ1-6, with D maybe TRBD1 (5 bases). V was trimmed by 11 bases and J by 5 bases, leaving 10 bases between them. There are 12 residues in the CDR3. Germline CDR1 reads SEHNR; CDR2 reads FQNEAQ (reference sequence). The CDR3: CAGQGNNSPLHF. The DNA for the CDR3 is TGTGCCGGCCAGGGTAATAATTCACCCCTCCACTTT.

The J gene is TRBJ2-7, the V gene TRBV6-1, with D tentatively TRBD2 (5 bases). The CDR3 contains 12 residues. From germline, CDR1 is MNHNS and CDR2 SASEGT. V shed 5 bases and J shed 3 bases, with 8 bases lying between them. CDR3 bases: TGTGCCAGCAGTTGGGAGAACTACGAGCAGTACTTC. Protein sequence: CASSWENYEQYF.

The chain joins TRBV30 to TRBJ1-2; D possibly corresponds to TRBD1 (6 bases). In germline, CDR1 is GTSNPN, CDR2 SVGIG (reference sequence). V lost 3 bases, J lost 0 bases, and 11 bases lay in between. This CDR3 contains 14 residues. CDR3 DNA sequence: TGTGCCTGGAGCTACAGGGAATCTAACTATGGCTACACCTTC. This codes for CAWSYRESNYGYTF.

This chain uses TRBV29-1 with TRBJ2-7, with D possibly being TRBD2 (6 bases). In germline, CDR1 is SQVTM, CDR2 ANQGSEA. V shed 4 bases and J shed 9 bases, with 13 bases lying between them. There are 11 residues in the CDR3. CDR3 residues: CSVGGEKGQYF. CDR3 in DNA: TGCAGCGTTGGGGGGGAGAAGGGGCAGTACTTC.

J is TRBJ1-6 and V is TRBV6-5; 11 bases align to TRBD1. CDR1 is MNHEY, CDR2 SVGAGI, per germline. The CDR3 consists of 16 residues. Trimming removed 1 base from V and 9 bases from J; junction bases left unmatched: 5. The CDR3 bases are TGTGCCAGCAGTTACTGGGACAGGGGGATAGGTTCACCCCTCCACTTT. Amino acid sequence: CASSYWDRGIGSPLHF.

The rearrangement uses TRBV5-4 and TRBJ2-2, with 7 positions matching TRBD2. Trimming removed 4 bases from V and 1 base from J; junction bases left unmatched: 4. CDR1 and CDR2 from the germline V gene are SGHNT and YYREEE (reference sequence). The CDR3 spans 15 residues. The CDR3 DNA sequence: TGTGCCAGCAGCCGGGACTATGGGAACACCGGGGAGCTGTTTTTT. It specifies CASSRDYGNTGELFF.

This sequence joins TRBV7-3 and TRBJ2-7, with D perhaps matching TRBD2 (5 bases). This CDR3 region has 15 residues. V dropped 0 bases and J dropped 2 bases, with 11 bases sitting between them. Germline V gene sequence: CDR1 SGHTA, CDR2 FQGTGA. CDR3 sequence reads: CASSLTVGATYEQYF. The DNA of the CDR3 is TGTGCCAGCAGCTTAACGGTGGGAGCTACCTACGAGCAGTACTTC.

The chain joins TRBV19 to TRBJ1-5; D is uncertain. V lost 1 base and J lost 5, with 6 bases in between. This CDR3 comprises 13 residues. Germline V gene data show CDR1 as LNHDA and CDR2 as SQIVND (reference sequence). CDR3 sequence: CASSIVPYQPQHF. CDR3 sequence (DNA): TGTGCCAGTAGTATAGTCCCCTATCAGCCCCAGCATTTT.

This chain connects TRBV7-6 to TRBJ2-3, with 8 bases matching TRBD2. The CDR3 is made up of 18 amino acids. Germline CDR1 SGHVS, CDR2 FNYEAQ. J gave up 2 bases and V 1 base, and 11 bases lay outside the gene matches. The CDR3 coding sequence is TGTGCCAGCAGCTTAGACCCCTTAGCGGGGCAACCCACAGATACGCAGTATTTT. Residues: CASSLDPLAGQPTDTQYF.